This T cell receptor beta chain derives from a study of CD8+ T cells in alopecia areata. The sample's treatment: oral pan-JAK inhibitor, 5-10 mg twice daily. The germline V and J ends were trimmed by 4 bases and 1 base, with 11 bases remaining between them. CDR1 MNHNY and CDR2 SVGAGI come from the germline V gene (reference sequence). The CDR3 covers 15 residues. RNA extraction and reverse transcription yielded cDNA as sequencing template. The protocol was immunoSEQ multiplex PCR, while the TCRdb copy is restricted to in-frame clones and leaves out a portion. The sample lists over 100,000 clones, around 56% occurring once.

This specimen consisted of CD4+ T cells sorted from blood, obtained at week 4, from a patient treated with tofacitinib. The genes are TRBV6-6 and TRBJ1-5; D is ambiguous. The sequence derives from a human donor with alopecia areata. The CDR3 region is CASSSPLGSNQPQHF. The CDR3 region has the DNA TGTGCCAGCAGTTCACCGTTGGGGAGCAATCAGCCCCAGCATTTT.